This entry lists 7 T cell receptor beta chains sequenced from one sample in a study of neurological immune-mediated disorders. TCRdb passed the 5' RACE reads through MiXCR, listing each CDR3 protein once. The data contain just under 60,000 distinct CDR3 sequences, around 3.6% of them singletons. Specimen: PBMCs. The receptors were gathered from a woman in her 30s with multiple sclerosis.

The CDR3: CSARTVTGEKLFF. CDR3 coding DNA: TGCAGTGCTCGAACAGTAACGGGTGAAAAACTGTTTTTT. This rearrangement joins TRBV20-1 to TRBJ1-4, with D unclear. Trimming removed 5 bases from V and 7 bases from J, with 14 bases in between. Germline V gene lookup returns CDR1 DFQATT and CDR2 SNEGSKA (reference sequence). This CDR3 region has 13 residues.

This clonotype was picked up many times. The junction and the germline gene differ at one end; a read error may be behind it. CDR3 coding DNA: TGTGCCAGCAGACGGGACGGAATCTATAATTCACCCCTCAACTTT. Translation: CASRRDGIYNSPLNF. This chain links TRBV12-3 or TRBV12-4 with TRBJ1-6; weak D call: TRBD1 (5 bases). The CDR3 has 15 residues.

This clonotype was picked up many times. The rearrangement uses TRBV20-1 and TRBJ1-2; TRBD1 is a possible D gene (5 bases). Deletions cut 0 bases from V and 5 bases from J, with 13 bases between. The CDR3 is 14 amino acids. The germline V gene has CDR1 DFQATT and CDR2 SNEGSKA (reference sequence). CDR3 sequence (DNA): TGCAGTGCTAGAGATAAAGGGGCGGGTTATGGCTACACCTTC. As protein: CSARDKGAGYGYTF.

This clonotype was recorded many times. This chain links TRBV10-3 with TRBJ2-1, with 14 bases lining up with TRBD2. This CDR3 is built from 20 residues. Germline CDR1 ENHRY, CDR2 SYGVKD. V gave up 2 bases and J gave up 2 bases; unmatched junction bases: 11. The CDR3 here is CAISERTGLAGVWAYNEQFF. CDR3 sequence (DNA): TGTGCCATCAGTGAGAGAACGGGACTAGCGGGAGTCTGGGCCTACAATGAGCAGTTCTTC.

Points on this clonotype: A read error is possible here, since a much larger clone lies one base away. V is TRBV27 and J is TRBJ1-2, with D possibly TRBD1 on 6 matching bases. Germline assignment: CDR1 MNHEY and CDR2 SMNVEV (reference sequence). The V end was cut by 8 bases, the J end by 10 bases, with 23 bases between. This CDR3 contains 14 residues. CDR3 amino acids: CASGAGAINDDYTF. The CDR3 DNA reads TGTGCCAGCGGTGCAGGGGCTATAAACGATGACTACACCTTC.

The rearrangement links TRBV7-2 to TRBJ1-1; possible D gene TRBD1, 6 bases. V was cut by 5 bases and J by 8 bases, with 15 bases left in between. This CDR3 has 13 amino acids. Per the germline V gene, CDR1 is SGHTA and CDR2 is FQGNSA. CDR3 DNA: TGTGCCAGCAGCCTAGTGCCGGGGGCAGAAGCTTTCTTT. Translating gives CASSLVPGAEAFF. The full variable domain, its missing parts supplied by reference TRBV7-2 and TRBJ1-1, is GAGVSQSPSNKVTEKGKDVELRCDPISGHTALYWYRQSLGQGLEFLIYFQGNSAPDKSGLPSDRFSAERTGGSVSTLTIQRTQQEDSAVYLCASSLVPGAEAFFGQGTRLTVV.

This clonotype was counted many times. V gene TRBV15 combines with J gene TRBJ1-4; perhaps TRBD1 as D (5 bases). The V gene's germline CDR1 is LNHNV and CDR2 YYDKDF (reference sequence). V gave up 1 base and J gave up 0 bases, with 6 bases separating them. This CDR3 is 15 amino acids long. This CDR3 reads CATSRGTTTNEKLFF. CDR3 sequence (DNA): TGTGCCACCAGCAGAGGGACAACAACTAATGAAAAACTGTTTTTT. The full variable domain, rest sourced from reference TRBV15 and TRBJ1-4, is DAMVIQNPRYQVTQFGKPVTLSCSQTLNHNVMYWYQQKSSQAPKLLFHYYDKDFNNEADTPDNFQSRRPNTSFCFLDIRSPGLGDTAMYLCATSRGTTTNEKLFFGSGTQLSVL.